The 2 T cell receptor beta chains given below trace back to one sample, sequenced in a study of T cells after yellow fever vaccination. Using its own MiXCR run on the 5' RACE reads, TCRdb lists one record per CDR3 protein. Among more than 25,000 distinct CDR3 sequences listed, over 5.5% were seen once. Material: PBMCs, either bulk or a sorted T-cell subset (CD4+, CD8+, memory, or dextramer-sorted; not recorded which), obtained on the day of the yellow fever booster vaccination. The receptors stem from a man in his thirties or forties who received the YFV17D yellow fever vaccine.

With respect to this clonotype: This clone may be a read error of a much larger clone one base away. This chain links TRBV2 with TRBJ2-3; D possibly corresponds to TRBD2 (6 bases). The CDR3 contains 15 residues. Per the germline V gene, CDR1 is SNHLY and CDR2 is FYNNEI. The CDR3 here is CASSDSATSTDMQYF. CDR3 DNA sequence: TGTGCCAGCAGTGATAGTGCTACTAGCACAGATATGCAGTATTTT.

This clonotype occurred many times. The chain employs TRBV5-1 and TRBJ2-2; D gene ambiguous. The germline V gene has CDR1 SGHRS and CDR2 YFSETQ. There are 16 residues in the CDR3. Trimming shortened V by 0 bases and J by 0 bases, and 9 bases separated the two germline ends. CDR3 sequence (DNA): TGCGCCAGCAGCTTGGGGTCTGGCCCGAACACCGGGGAGCTGTTTTTT. Encoded protein: CASSLGSGPNTGELFF.